A single T cell receptor (beta chain) is shown here with its context. What it binds is not known. The sample belongs to a study of cytomegalovirus exposure and HLA in healthy donors. In the study overall: HLA-typed donors were the source of around 80 million unique TCRs, which an early data release held.

Study-level results: Researchers reported that a few CMV-associated chains were confirmed in vitro as CMV antigen-specific.

Primers included in the PCR were 60 Vbeta and 13 Jbeta primers. Sequenced by immunoSEQ multiplex PCR; TCRdb stores in-frame clones only, minus some. Seen in this sample are 30,000 to 35,000 clones; the ten most common clones hold 3% to 4%. The CDR3 loop spans 16 amino acids. Trimming removed 1 base from V and 1 base from J, with 13 bases in between. Germline lookup yields CDR1 MGHRA and CDR2 YSYEKL. The sequence derives from a woman between 35 and 50 years old in good health and CMV-seropositive. The sample taken for sequencing was PBMCs. The chain couples TRBV4-1 to TRBJ1-1; no firm D call. CDR3 in DNA: TGCGCCAGCAGCCAAGGGATTCCACGGAGGAACACTGAAGCTTTCTTT. It translates to CASSQGIPRRNTEAFF.